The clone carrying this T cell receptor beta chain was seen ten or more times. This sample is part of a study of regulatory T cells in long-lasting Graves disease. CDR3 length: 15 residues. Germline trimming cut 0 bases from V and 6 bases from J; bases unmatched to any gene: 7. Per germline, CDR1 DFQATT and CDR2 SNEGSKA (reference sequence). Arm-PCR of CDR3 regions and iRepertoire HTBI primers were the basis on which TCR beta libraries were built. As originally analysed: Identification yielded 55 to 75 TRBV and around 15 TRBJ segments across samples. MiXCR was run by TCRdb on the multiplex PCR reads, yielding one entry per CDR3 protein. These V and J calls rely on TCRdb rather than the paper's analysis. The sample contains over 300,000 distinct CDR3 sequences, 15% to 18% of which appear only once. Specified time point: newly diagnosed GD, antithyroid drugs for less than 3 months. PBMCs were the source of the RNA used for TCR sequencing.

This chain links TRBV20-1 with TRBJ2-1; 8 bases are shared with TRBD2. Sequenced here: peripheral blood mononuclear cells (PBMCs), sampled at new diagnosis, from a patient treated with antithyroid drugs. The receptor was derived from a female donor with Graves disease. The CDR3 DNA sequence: TGCAGTGCTAGAGATGGCGGGAGGAGGGGCAATGAGCAGTTCTTC. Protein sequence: CSARDGGRRGNEQFF.